These T cell receptor beta chains were read from a single sample in a study of CXCR3-negative and CXCR3-positive naive CD8 T cells. One entry per CDR3 protein, without DNA, is what TCRdb gives after re-calling the 5' RACE reads. The sample has approximately 39,000 distinct CDR3 sequences. Sample: memory CD8+ T cells from blood. These receptor sequences come from a human donor in good health. Some clones in this sample may be carry-over from other donors' samples. Each CDR3 is given with its conserved first and last residue. The order of the fields is V gene, J gene, clone size, CDR3 protein. A row's size may be missing; if present it is once, few, many or a size class.

V: TRBV7-9
J: TRBJ1-2
size: .
CDR3: CASSPRNQGADYTF

V: TRBV12-3/TRBV12-4
J: TRBJ2-1
size: .
CDR3: CASTPIAGTLYNEQFF

V: TRBV7-9
J: TRBJ2-4
size: .
CDR3: CASSLAGSKNIQYF

V: TRBV6-6
J: TRBJ2-3
size: .
CDR3: CASSYSEMGGDTQYF

V: TRBV20-1
J: TRBJ2-4
size: medium-sized
CDR3: CSARTMAELNIQYF

V: TRBV25-1
J: TRBJ2-7
size: .
CDR3: CASSADRAYEPYF

V: TRBV4-2
J: TRBJ2-7
size: .
CDR3: CASSHPEVGGGAYEQYF

V: TRBV27
J: TRBJ2-7
size: .
CDR3: CASSLYQRDYEQYF

V: TRBV28
J: TRBJ2-7
size: .
CDR3: CASSLHRQRVNEQYF

V: TRBV2
J: TRBJ2-2
size: .
CDR3: CARRGNTGELFF

V: TRBV29-1
J: TRBJ2-2
size: .
CDR3: CSVVPTGAGTGELFF

V: TRBV6-4
J: TRBJ2-3
size: .
CDR3: CVSSDSTGSTDTQYF

V: TRBV28
J: TRBJ2-5
size: .
CDR3: CASSSIRQERQETQYF

V: TRBV7-8
J: TRBJ1-2
size: .
CDR3: CASSLGGRGRDGYTF

V: TRBV20-1
J: TRBJ2-1
size: .
CDR3: CSARDRLDNEQFF

V: TRBV29-1
J: TRBJ1-1
size: .
CDR3: CSDRDGTEAFF

V: TRBV7-9
J: TRBJ2-2
size: .
CDR3: CAGATGGTGELFF

V: TRBV27
J: TRBJ2-3
size: .
CDR3: CASSPHERWGDTQYF

V: TRBV7-9
J: TRBJ2-3
size: .
CDR3: CASSSSGGWSTDTQYF

V: TRBV5-1
J: TRBJ2-5
size: .
CDR3: CASSLWGTTKETQYF

V: TRBV10-2
J: TRBJ1-5
size: .
CDR3: CASTASTGQNQPQHF

V: TRBV30
J: TRBJ2-1
size: .
CDR3: CAWSGVLAEGLEQFF

V: TRBV6-5
J: TRBJ2-1
size: .
CDR3: CASSSVGSSYNEQFF

V: TRBV7-8
J: TRBJ2-2
size: .
CDR3: CASSLASTGGPGELFF